This TCR beta chain was found in a study of memory CD4+ T cells and cytomegalovirus serostatus (dated by TCRdb to between 2019 and 2020). The study in broad terms: The cohort comprised some 35 healthy Belgian adults, 9 CMV seropositive and around 24 CMV seronegative. CD4+ memory TCRbeta repertoires of a Belgian cohort with known cytomegalovirus serostatus were sequenced in order to replicate a published TCR-based CMV serostatus classifier. General findings and caveats noted by the study authors: For CMV serostatus prediction, a median bootstrapped AUC of about 0.95 was reached with the original framework, and a median bootstrapped AUC of around 0.89 was reached with a US-trained random forest. A median bootstrapped AUC of around 0.95 with a 95% CI of 0.76-1.00 was achieved on the Belgian cohort by the original-framework classifier. Among the roughly 160 previously reported CMV-associated TCRbeta sequences, roughly 68 showed up in the CD4+ memory repertoires, with each one found in between one and five individuals. Unlike the original study, which covered naive and memory CD4+ and CD8+ populations, the Belgian study sequenced only CD4+CD45RO+ memory cells. The results were read as suggesting that the CMV-associated TCR signature is, for the most part, present in the CD4+ memory repertoire.

The Quick-DNA Microprep Kit was used to extract genomic DNA from the sorted cells. TCRbeta DNA was amplified with the immunoSEQ hsTCRbeta kit following the manufacturer's protocol. An Illumina MiSeq instrument was used to sequence the TCRbeta libraries. The paper's data handling went like this. After out-of-frame sequences were removed, 2,204,828 distinct TCRbeta sequences remained, averaging approximately 68,000 per individual. Each individual was scored using the number of around 180 previously reported CMV-associated TCRbeta sequences that the individual carried and the total number of productive distinct TCRbeta sequences. A beta-binomial model was reimplemented in Python, and scikit-learn random forests with default parameters were trained on data from the US cohort. Classifier performance on the Belgian cohort was reported as the median AUC with percentile confidence intervals calculated over 10,000 bootstrap iterations. The immuneACCESS repertoire file appears here via TCRdb, limited to in-frame rearrangements. These files lack a portion of the clones; in checked studies, under half of the deficit traces to unresolved V genes, and the cause of the others is not known. Clonal size and the V and J genes are those of that table, whereas D and trimming came from the DNA. The sample table holds over 50,000 clones, of which around three quarters were seen once. Roughly 1.7% of the sample is held by the ten biggest clonotypes.

Single viable CD3+CD4+CD8-CD45RO+ cells were sorted as memory CD4+ T cells on a FACSAria II. CMV serostatus was determined with a Roche Elecsys assay detecting serum IgG against CMV pp150, pp28, p38 and p52. Following thawing, total CD4+ T cells were enriched through positive selection using CD4 magnetic microbeads. The samples came from a different study that was designed specifically to examine the CD4+ T cell memory repertoire. Peripheral blood mononuclear cells were isolated and cryopreserved according to standard operating procedures, and serum was stored at -80 degrees C. CD3-PerCP (BW264/56), CD4-APC (RPA-T4), CD45RO-PE (UCHT1) and CD8-Pacific Orange (3B5) antibodies were used for staining, and non-viable cells were excluded with Sytox blue. Deletion took 4 bases off V and 4 bases off J, with a span of 10 bases between the germline ends. From the germline V gene, CDR1 is MGHRA and CDR2 is YSYEKL. The CDR3 holds 13 amino acids from the cysteine to the phenylalanine. Kept here is only the CDR3 DNA, which spans 39 bases and is read in frame from base 1.

This clone appeared a few times. It lacks a known antigen. Base qualities were left out, and no much larger clone turns up one base away. The sequence links TRBV4-1 to TRBJ1-1, with the D gene uncertain. The sample comprised memory CD4+ T cells from blood. This clonotype was obtained from an adult in good health and CMV-seronegative. The sequence in DNA is TGCGCCAGCAGCCCCTTCCCGCCCACTGAAGCTTTCTTT. Translated, this is CASSPFPPTEAFF.